This TCR beta chain was identified in a study of cytomegalovirus exposure and HLA in healthy donors. Findings and caveats of the study: Researchers reported from a later analysis that most CMV-associated TCR beta chains appeared HLA-restricted.

A note on this clone: Its cognate antigen is unknown.

Looked up from germline, CDR1 is SGHVS and CDR2 is FNYEAQ. The CDR3 is 17 residues long. V was pared by 5 bases and J by 2 bases, with 12 bases of the junction left unmatched. The PCR contained 60 Vbeta and 13 Jbeta primers. The repertoire was sequenced with immunoSEQ multiplex PCR; TCRdb's copy has only in-frame clones and lacks some. The data show some 140,000 clones, 80% seen once. The chain is built from TRBV7-6 and TRBJ1-2; 9 positions match TRBD1. Material: PBMCs. The TCR originated in a man aged 25-45 years in good health. In DNA form, the CDR3 reads TGTGCCAGCAGCCTCACAGGGGGCAGTGCAGTGAACTATGGCTACACCTTC. Its protein product is CASSLTGGSAVNYGYTF.